What follows is one T cell receptor (beta chain) and its context. Antigen: not known. Time point defined: week 35, safety follow-up. The content of each vaccine dose was 300 ug of mutant IDH1 20-mer peptide, and topical imiquimod accompanied it. Data came from immunoSEQ multiplex PCR; TCRdb stores just in-frame clones and leaves some out. Of roughly 32,000 clones listed, about four fifths are singletons. The germline CDR1 and CDR2 sequences are LGHNA and YNFKEQ. The CDR3 length is 16 residues. The V segment lost 3 bases and the J segment 1 base; nucleotides outside the gene matches: 3. These data are taken from a study of a mutant IDH1 vaccine in newly diagnosed glioma. Study at large: Vaccines began 4-6 weeks after radiotherapy alone, or with temozolomide cycles. Every participant had undergone radiotherapy, temozolomide, or both before, and most underwent both. It was at week 35 that visit V12 occurred, and at week 47 that visit V13 did.

The sample here was PBMCs, taken from a glioma patient whose treatment included an IDH1 peptide vaccine. This sequence was found in a man aged 40-55 years with glioma. Some clones in this sample may be carry-over from other donors' samples. The chain is built from TRBV4-2 and TRBJ2-3; 11 bases match TRBD2. The DNA of the CDR3 is TGTGCCAGCAGCCATCAACTAGCGGGGGGCACAGATACGCAGTATTTT. Translating gives CASSHQLAGGTDTQYF.